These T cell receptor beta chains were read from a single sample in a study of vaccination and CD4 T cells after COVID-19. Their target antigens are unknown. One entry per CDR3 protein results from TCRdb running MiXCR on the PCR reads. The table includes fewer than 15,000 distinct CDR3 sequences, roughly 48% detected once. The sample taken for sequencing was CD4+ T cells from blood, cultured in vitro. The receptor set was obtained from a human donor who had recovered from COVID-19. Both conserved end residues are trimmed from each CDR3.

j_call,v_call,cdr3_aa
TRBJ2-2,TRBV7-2,ASSLLTGELF
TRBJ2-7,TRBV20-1,SAGDFTRGQQY
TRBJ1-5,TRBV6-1,ASSGQGGSNQPQH
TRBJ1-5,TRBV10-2,ASRAGQGENQPQH
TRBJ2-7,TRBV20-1,SARDGGGWGALGFSYEQY
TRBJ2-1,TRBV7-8,ASSLLGTIRVEQF
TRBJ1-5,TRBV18,ASAHRGSDVSNQPQH
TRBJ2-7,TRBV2,ASRARGSSYEQY
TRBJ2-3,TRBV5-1,ASSHLESGTDTQY
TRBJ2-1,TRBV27,ASSSHRQALDNEQF
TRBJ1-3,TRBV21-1,ASCSGNTIY
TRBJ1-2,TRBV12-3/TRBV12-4,ASSLDPLSHGYT
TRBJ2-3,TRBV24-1,ATKAGGGTQY
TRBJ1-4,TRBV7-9,AGSPWDSEKLF
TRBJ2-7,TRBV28,ASRGQGHYEQY
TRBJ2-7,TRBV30,AWSGRLDEQY
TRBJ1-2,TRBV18,ASSPDSNYGYT
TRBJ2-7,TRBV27,ASSSGMHYEQY
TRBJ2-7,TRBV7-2,ASSPRQGRSYEQY
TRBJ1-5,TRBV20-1,SAFGGSNQPQH
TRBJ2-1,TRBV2,ASTLNSYNEQF
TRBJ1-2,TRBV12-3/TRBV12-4,ASSLVGGGGNGYT
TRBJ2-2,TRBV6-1,ASRTYSTGELF
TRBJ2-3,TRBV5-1,ASNSGRREDTQY
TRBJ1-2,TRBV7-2,ASSWPRTDYGYT
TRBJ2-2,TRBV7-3,ASSLSMNTGELF
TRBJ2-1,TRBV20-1,SAREFSGTNLQF
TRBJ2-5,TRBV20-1,SPSKGVETQY
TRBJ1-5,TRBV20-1,SAREGQVVQPQH
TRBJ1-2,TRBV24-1,ATSDGSREGNYGYT
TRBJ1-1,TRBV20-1,SAGGKANTEAF
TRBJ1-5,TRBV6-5,ASSYPGQGLYQPQH
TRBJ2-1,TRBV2,ASIFWTVDDEQF
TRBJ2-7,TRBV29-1,SVKQAGRSYEQY
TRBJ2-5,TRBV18,ASSPRSTSAETQY
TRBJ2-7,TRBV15,ATSRGEGDVDEQY